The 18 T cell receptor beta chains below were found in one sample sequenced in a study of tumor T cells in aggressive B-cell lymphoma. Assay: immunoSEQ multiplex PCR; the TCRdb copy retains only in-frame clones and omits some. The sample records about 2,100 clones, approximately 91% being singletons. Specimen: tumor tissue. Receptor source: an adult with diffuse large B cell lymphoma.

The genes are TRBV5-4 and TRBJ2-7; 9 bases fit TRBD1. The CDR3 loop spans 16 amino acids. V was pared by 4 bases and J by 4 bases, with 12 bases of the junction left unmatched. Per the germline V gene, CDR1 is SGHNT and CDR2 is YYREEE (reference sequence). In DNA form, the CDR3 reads TGTGCCAGCAGCCAGTACAAGGGACAGGGATATTACGAGCAGTACTTC. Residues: CASSQYKGQGYYEQYF.

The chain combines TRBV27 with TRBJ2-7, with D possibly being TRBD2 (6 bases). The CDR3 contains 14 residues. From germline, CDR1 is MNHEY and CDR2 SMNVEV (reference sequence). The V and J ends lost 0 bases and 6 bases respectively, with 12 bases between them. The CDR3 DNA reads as TGTGCCAGCAGTTTATCGAGGGGAGGCCGCGAGCAGTACTTC. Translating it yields CASSLSRGGREQYF.

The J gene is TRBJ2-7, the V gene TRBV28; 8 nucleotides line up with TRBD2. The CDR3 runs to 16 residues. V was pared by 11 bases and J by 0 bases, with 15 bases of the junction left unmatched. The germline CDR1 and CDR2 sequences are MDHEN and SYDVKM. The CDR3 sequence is CAVQTSATEISYEQYF. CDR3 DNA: TGTGCCGTACAGACTAGCGCCACGGAGATCTCCTACGAGCAGTACTTC.

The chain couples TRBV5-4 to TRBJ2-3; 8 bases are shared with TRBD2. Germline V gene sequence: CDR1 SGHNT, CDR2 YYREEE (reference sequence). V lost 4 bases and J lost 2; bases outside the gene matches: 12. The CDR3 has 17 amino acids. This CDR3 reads CASSPGFSGVPTDTQYF. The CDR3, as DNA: TGTGCCAGCAGCCCCGGGTTTAGCGGGGTGCCCACAGATACGCAGTATTTT. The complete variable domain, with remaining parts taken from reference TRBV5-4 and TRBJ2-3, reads ETGVTQSPTHLIKTRGQQVTLRCSSQSGHNTVSWYQQALGQGPQFIFQYYREEENGRGNFPPRFSGLQFPNYSSELNVNALELDDSALYLCASSPGFSGVPTDTQYFGPGTRLTVL.

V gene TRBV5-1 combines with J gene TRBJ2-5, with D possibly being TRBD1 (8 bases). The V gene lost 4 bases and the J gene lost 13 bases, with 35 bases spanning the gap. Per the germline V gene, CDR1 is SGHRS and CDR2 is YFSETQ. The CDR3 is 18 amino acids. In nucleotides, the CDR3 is TGCGCCAGCAGCCCTAGGTCGCAGGGGGCTAGCGGTACATCAACGGGGTACTTC. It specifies CASSPRSQGASGTSTGYF.

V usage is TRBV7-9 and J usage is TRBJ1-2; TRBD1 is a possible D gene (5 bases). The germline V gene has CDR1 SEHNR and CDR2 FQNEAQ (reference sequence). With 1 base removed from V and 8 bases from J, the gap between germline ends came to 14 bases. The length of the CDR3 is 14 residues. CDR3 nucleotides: TGTGCCAGCAGCTTAGGGACACCAGGCAGAGGCTACACCTTC. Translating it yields CASSLGTPGRGYTF.

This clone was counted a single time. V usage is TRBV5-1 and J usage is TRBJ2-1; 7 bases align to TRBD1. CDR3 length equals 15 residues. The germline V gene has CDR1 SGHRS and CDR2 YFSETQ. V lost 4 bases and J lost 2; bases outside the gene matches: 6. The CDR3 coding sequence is TGCGCCAGCAGCACGGACAGGCACACCTACAATGAGCAGTTCTTC. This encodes CASSTDRHTYNEQFF.

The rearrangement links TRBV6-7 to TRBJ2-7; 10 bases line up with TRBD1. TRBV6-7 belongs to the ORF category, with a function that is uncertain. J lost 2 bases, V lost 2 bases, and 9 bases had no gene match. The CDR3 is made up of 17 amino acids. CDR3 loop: CASSYTPGQGIPYEQYF. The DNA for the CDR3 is TGTGCCAGCAGTTACACGCCGGGACAGGGGATTCCCTACGAGCAGTACTTC.

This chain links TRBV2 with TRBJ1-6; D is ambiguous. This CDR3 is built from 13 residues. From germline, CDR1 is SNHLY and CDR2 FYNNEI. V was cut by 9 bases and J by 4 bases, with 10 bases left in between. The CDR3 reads CASLQEYNSPLHF. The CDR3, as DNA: TGTGCCAGTTTACAAGAATATAATTCACCCCTCCACTTT.

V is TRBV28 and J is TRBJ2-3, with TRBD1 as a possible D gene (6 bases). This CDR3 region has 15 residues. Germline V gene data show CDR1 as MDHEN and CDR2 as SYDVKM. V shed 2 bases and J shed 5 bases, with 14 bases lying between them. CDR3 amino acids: CASSLRAAGVDTQYF. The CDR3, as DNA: TGTGCCAGCAGTTTAAGGGCGGCAGGGGTAGATACGCAGTATTTT.

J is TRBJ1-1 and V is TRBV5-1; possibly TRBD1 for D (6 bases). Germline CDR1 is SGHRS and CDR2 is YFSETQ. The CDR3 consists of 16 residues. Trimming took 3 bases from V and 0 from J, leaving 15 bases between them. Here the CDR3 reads CASSSGTTKMNTEAFF. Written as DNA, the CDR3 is TGCGCCAGCAGCTCCGGGACAACGAAGATGAACACTGAAGCTTTCTTT.

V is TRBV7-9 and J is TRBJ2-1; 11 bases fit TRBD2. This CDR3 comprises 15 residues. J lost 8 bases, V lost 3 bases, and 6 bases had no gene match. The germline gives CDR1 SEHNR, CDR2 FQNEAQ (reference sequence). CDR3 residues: CASSFVTSGDHEQFF. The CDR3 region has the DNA TGTGCCAGCAGCTTCGTGACTAGCGGGGACCATGAGCAGTTCTTC. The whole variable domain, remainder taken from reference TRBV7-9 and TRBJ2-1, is DTGVSQNPRHKITKRGQNVTFRCDPISEHNRLYWYRQTLGQGPEFLTYFQNEAQLEKSRLLSDRFSAERPKGSFSTLEIQRTEQGDSAMYLCASSFVTSGDHEQFFGPGTRLTVL.

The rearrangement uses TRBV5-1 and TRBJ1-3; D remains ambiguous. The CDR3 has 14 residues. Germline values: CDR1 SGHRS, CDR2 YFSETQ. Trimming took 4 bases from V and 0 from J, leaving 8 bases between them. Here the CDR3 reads CASSLSGSGNTIYF. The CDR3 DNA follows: TGCGCCAGCAGCCTTTCGGGCTCTGGAAACACCATATATTTT.

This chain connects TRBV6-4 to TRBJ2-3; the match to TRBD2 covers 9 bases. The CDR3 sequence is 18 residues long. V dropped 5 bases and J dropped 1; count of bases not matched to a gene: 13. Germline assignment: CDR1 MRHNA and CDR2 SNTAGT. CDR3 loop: CASSPSPMRGGGTDTQYF. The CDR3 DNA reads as TGTGCCAGCAGTCCCAGTCCCATGCGGGGGGGCGGCACAGATACGCAGTATTTT.

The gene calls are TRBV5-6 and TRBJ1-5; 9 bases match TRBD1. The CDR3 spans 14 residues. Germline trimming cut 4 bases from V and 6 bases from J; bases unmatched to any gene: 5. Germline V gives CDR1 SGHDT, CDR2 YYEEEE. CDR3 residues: CASSGTGSGQPQHF. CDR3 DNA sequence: TGTGCCAGCAGCGGGACAGGGTCAGGTCAGCCCCAGCATTTT.

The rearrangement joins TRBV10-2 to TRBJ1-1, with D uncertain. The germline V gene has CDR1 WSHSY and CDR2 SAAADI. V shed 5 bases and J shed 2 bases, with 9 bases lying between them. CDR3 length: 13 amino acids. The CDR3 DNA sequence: TGCGCCAGCAGTCAACACGTAAACACTGAAGCTTTCTTT. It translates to CASSQHVNTEAFF.

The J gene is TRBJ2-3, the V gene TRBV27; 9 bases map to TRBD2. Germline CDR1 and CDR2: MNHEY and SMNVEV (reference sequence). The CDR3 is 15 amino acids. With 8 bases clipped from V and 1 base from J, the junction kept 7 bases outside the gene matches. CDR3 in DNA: TGTGCCAGCCTCGTGACTAGCGGACGCACAGATACGCAGTATTTT. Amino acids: CASLVTSGRTDTQYF.

For the CDR3, the DNA is TGTGCCAGCAGCTTCCCACTTGGAAAACTGTTTTTT. This gives the protein CASSFPLGKLFF. The chain employs TRBV7-2 and TRBJ1-4; D gene ambiguous. The CDR3 length is 12 residues. The V end was cut by 3 bases, the J end by 10 bases, with 9 bases between. Per germline, CDR1 SGHTA and CDR2 FQGNSA.